These 12 T cell receptor beta chains came from one sample sequenced in a study of blood T cell repertoires in COVID-19. The method was immunoSEQ multiplex PCR; TCRdb's version includes in-frame clones alone and lacks a portion of them. The sample carries about 260,000 clones, around 84% recorded once. The sample comprised peripheral blood. The source is a woman between 35 and 50 years old who had recovered from COVID-19.

This clone was picked up one time. J is TRBJ1-2 and V is TRBV5-4, with D unresolved. V lost 0 bases to trimming and J lost 4 bases, with 10 bases between them. The CDR3 runs 14 residues. Germline CDR1 is SGHNT and CDR2 is YYREEE (reference sequence). The CDR3 loop reads CASSLVGDPYGYTF. CDR3 sequence (DNA): TGTGCCAGCAGCTTGGTTGGAGATCCCTATGGCTACACCTTC.

The rearrangement joins TRBV4-1 to TRBJ1-3, with D possibly being TRBD1 (6 bases). CDR3 length equals 17 residues. Germline values: CDR1 MGHRA, CDR2 YSYEKL. Trimming removed 1 base from V and 0 bases from J, with 13 bases in between. In DNA form, the CDR3 reads TGCGCCAGCAGCCAAGGCGGGGGCTTTCTCTCTGGAAACACCATATATTTT. This translates into CASSQGGGFLSGNTIYF.

The rearrangement joins TRBV9 to TRBJ1-2; D ambiguous. The germline V gene has CDR1 SGDLS and CDR2 YYNGEE. This CDR3 has 15 amino acids. V was pared by 0 bases and J by 4 bases, with 13 bases between. The CDR3 here is CASSVVSEPVYGYTF. CDR3 nucleotide sequence: TGTGCCAGCAGCGTAGTGTCAGAACCCGTCTATGGCTACACCTTC. The full variable domain, in which reference TRBV9 and TRBJ1-2 provide the parts outside the CDR3, is DSGVTQTPKHLITATGQRVTLRCSPRSGDLSVYWYQQSLDQGLQFLIQYYNGEERAKGNILERFSAQQFPDLHSELNLSSLELGDSALYFCASSVVSEPVYGYTFGSGTRLTVV.

The chain carries TRBV28 and TRBJ2-7, with 9 bases identical to TRBD1. V dropped 5 bases and J dropped 0; count of bases not matched to a gene: 5. Germline CDR1 and CDR2: MDHEN and SYDVKM. The CDR3 length is 15 residues. The DNA for the CDR3 is TGTGCCAGCAGTGAAGGGACAGGGAACTCCTACGAGCAGTACTTC. This encodes CASSEGTGNSYEQYF.

This chain connects TRBV7-2 to TRBJ2-1; 10 nucleotides match TRBD2. Germline loops: CDR1 SGHTA, CDR2 FQGNSA. This CDR3 contains 15 residues. The V gene end was trimmed by 1 base and the J gene end by 9 bases; junction bases not matched to a gene: 6. CDR3: CASSLEGTSVVEQFF. CDR3 DNA: TGTGCCAGCAGCTTAGAAGGGACTAGCGTGGTTGAGCAGTTCTTC.

A single count supports this clone. The chain's CDR3 is CASISWDFNQPQHF. The CDR3 DNA reads TGTGCCAGCATCTCTTGGGACTTCAATCAGCCCCAGCATTTT. This sequence joins TRBV28 and TRBJ1-5; TRBD1 is a possible D gene (5 bases). Per germline, CDR1 MDHEN and CDR2 SYDVKM. The CDR3 runs 14 residues. With 7 bases removed from V and 3 bases from J, the gap between germline ends came to 13 bases. The full variable domain, with the rest looked up from reference TRBV28 and TRBJ1-5, is DVKVTQSSRYLVKRTGEKVFLECVQDMDHENMFWYRQDPGLGLRLIYFSYDVKMKEKGDIPEGYSVSREKKERFSLILESASTNQTSMYLCASISWDFNQPQHFGDGTRLSIL.

The chain has TRBV15 and TRBJ1-1, with D possibly being TRBD1 (5 bases). CDR1 LNHNV and CDR2 YYDKDF come from the germline V gene (reference sequence). The CDR3 totals 14 residues. Trimming stripped 3 bases from V and 3 bases from J, with 11 bases between. The CDR3 reads CATSRGGLDTEAFF. CDR3 coding DNA: TGTGCCACCAGCAGGGGGGGGTTGGACACTGAAGCTTTCTTT.

V gene TRBV20-1 combines with J gene TRBJ2-1, with 13 bases fitting TRBD2. This CDR3 region has 16 residues. Germline V gene lookup returns CDR1 DFQATT and CDR2 SNEGSKA (reference sequence). Losses at the gene ends were 3 bases for V and 4 bases for J; bases not matched to a gene: 6. In DNA, the CDR3 is TGCAGTGCTAGTGGGACTAGCGGGGCGATATACAATGAGCAGTTCTTC. Encoded protein: CSASGTSGAIYNEQFF.

The gene calls are TRBV29-1 and TRBJ2-7, with 8 bases fitting TRBD2. Germline-derived CDR1 and CDR2 are SQVTM and ANQGSEA. The CDR3 is 12 residues long. V gave up 5 bases and J gave up 9 bases; unmatched junction bases: 9. The CDR3 region has the DNA TGCAGCGTTCCCGGGAGGGGCCAGGGGCAGTACTTC. This codes for CSVPGRGQGQYF.

This clone appeared once. The chain carries TRBV15 and TRBJ2-7, with 10 nucleotides matching TRBD1. CDR3 size: 13 residues. V trimming: 11 bases; J trimming: 6 bases; junction bases outside the gene matches: 10. CDR1 LNHNV and CDR2 YYDKDF come from the germline V gene (reference sequence). The CDR3 is CAPPRDRGSEQYF. CDR3 nucleotides: TGTGCCCCTCCCCGGGACAGGGGTAGCGAGCAGTACTTC.

This clone occurred once. The chain carries TRBV27 and TRBJ2-2, with 8 nucleotides matching TRBD1. J gave up 5 bases and V 4 bases, and 6 bases lay outside the gene matches. CDR1 and CDR2 from the germline V gene are MNHEY and SMNVEV (reference sequence). This CDR3 has 15 amino acids. The chain's CDR3 is CASSWAGGGTGELFF. The CDR3 DNA reads as TGTGCCAGCAGTTGGGCAGGGGGCGGGACCGGGGAGCTGTTTTTT.

The V gene is TRBV6-6, the J gene TRBJ1-1, with 7 bases fitting TRBD1. With 7 bases clipped from V and 5 bases from J, the junction kept 7 bases outside the gene matches. This CDR3 comprises 13 residues. Germline V CDR1 and CDR2: MNHNY, SVGAGI (reference sequence). The CDR3 spells CASIRQGYTEAFF. DNA for the CDR3: TGTGCCAGCATTCGACAGGGTTATACTGAAGCTTTCTTT.